This T cell receptor beta chain is from a study of blood T cell repertoires in COVID-19. The wider study: In each case, the material was cDNA or gDNA derived from T cells, B-cell-depleted T cells, or PBMCs.

Authors' analysis steps: How many nucleated cells were present was estimated from reference gene primer amplification. Clones were sequenced by immunoSEQ multiplex PCR, and TCRdb holds only the in-frame ones, with some missing. V and J calls and clone size are given by that table; D and trimming were obtained from the DNA. This sample carries 120,000 to 150,000 clones, roughly 81% of them seen once, and the ten largest clones take about 8%. V was cut by 1 base and J by 0 bases, with 13 bases left in between. The CDR3 is made up of 17 amino acids. The germline V gene has CDR1 MGHRA and CDR2 YSYEKL. Sequencing input: peripheral blood. The TCR originated in a human donor with acute or convalescent COVID-19. The donor label of this sample is uncertain. The V call is TRBV4-1, the J call TRBJ2-1; perhaps TRBD2 as D (6 bases). CDR3 nucleotide sequence: TGCGCCAGCAGCCAAGGCCTAGCGACTAGCTCCTACAATGAGCAGTTCTTC. Translation: CASSQGLATSSYNEQFF.